This T cell receptor (beta chain) was recovered during a study of metastatic and nonmetastatic thyroid tumors. The wider study: Repertoire comparisons spanned blood and tumor or nodule tissue from malignant and benign thyroid patients.

No treatment had been given to any patient before thyroid surgery. General study results and limits: The reported finding was significantly higher TCR beta diversity in malignant thyroid tumors relative to benign nodules, in blood and tumor.

Trimming took 0 bases from V and 8 from J, leaving 17 bases between them. Germline CDR1 SGHRS, CDR2 YFSETQ. The CDR3 runs to 16 residues. TCRdb reanalyzed the PCR reads with MiXCR. The table has approximately 25,000 clones, around 16% seen once; the top ten hold approximately 6.5%. This clone was found many times. Its specificity is not known. The clonotype originates from a male donor with papillary thyroid cancer or a benign thyroid nodule (not recorded which). Some clones in this sample may be carry-over from other donors' samples. The chain recombines TRBV5-1 with TRBJ1-4; no clear D. Material: blood. Written as DNA, the CDR3 is TGCGCCAGCAGCTTGGCCCGACGTGGAGGCTACGAAAAACTGTTTTTT. Its protein product is CASSLARRGGYEKLFF.